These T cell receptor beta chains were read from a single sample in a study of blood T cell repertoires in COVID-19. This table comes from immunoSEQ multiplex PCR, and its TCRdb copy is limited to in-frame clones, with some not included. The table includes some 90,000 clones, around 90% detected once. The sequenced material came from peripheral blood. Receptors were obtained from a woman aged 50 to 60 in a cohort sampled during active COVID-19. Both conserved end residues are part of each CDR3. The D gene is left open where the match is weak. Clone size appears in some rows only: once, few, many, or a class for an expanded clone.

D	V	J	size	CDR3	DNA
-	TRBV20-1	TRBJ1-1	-	CSASKFTSAGEAFF	TGCAGTGCTAGTAAATTCACGTCCGCGGGTGAAGCTTTCTTT
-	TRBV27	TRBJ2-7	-	CASSSGGYEQYF	TGTGCCAGCAGTTCCGGCGGCTACGAGCAGTACTTC
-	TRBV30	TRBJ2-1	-	CAWSADTYNEQFF	TGTGCCTGGAGCGCGGACACCTACAATGAGCAGTTCTTC
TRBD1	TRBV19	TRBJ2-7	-	CASRFEGQDSYEQYF	TGTGCCAGTAGATTTGAGGGACAGGACTCCTACGAGCAGTACTTC
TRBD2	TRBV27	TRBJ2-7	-	CASSPTAFTSGVTYEQYF	TGTGCCAGCAGTCCGACCGCCTTCACTAGCGGAGTTACCTACGAGCAGTACTTC
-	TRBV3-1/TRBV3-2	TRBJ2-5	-	CASSSSSGTQYF	TGTGCCAGCAGCTCCTCATCCGGGACCCAGTACTTC
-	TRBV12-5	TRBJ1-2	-	CASGLGSGSANYGYTF	TGTGCTAGTGGTTTGGGTTCTGGGAGTGCTAACTATGGCTACACCTTC
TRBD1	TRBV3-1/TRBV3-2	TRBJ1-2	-	CASSPMGQEGYTF	TGTGCCAGCAGCCCTATGGGACAGGAAGGCTACACCTTC
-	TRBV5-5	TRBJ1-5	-	CASSLSPRGDNQPQHF	TGTGCCAGCAGCTTGTCCCCCAGGGGTGACAATCAGCCCCAGCATTTT
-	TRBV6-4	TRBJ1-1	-	CASRGTGNTEAFF	TGTGCCAGCAGGGGAACAGGGAACACTGAAGCTTTCTTT
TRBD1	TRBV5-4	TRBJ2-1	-	CASSHRDRGYNEQFF	TGTGCCAGCAGCCACCGGGACAGGGGTTACAATGAGCAGTTCTTC
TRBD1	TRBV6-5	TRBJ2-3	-	CAISNNRGRIDTQYF	TGTGCCATCAGTAATAACAGGGGGCGCATAGATACGCAGTATTTT
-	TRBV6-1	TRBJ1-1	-	CASRAKTGFWWTEAFF	TGTGCCAGCCGTGCTAAGACGGGATTTTGGTGGACTGAAGCTTTCTTT
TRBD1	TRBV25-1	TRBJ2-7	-	CASGQGYEQYF	TGTGCCAGTGGACAGGGCTACGAGCAGTACTTC
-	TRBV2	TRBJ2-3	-	CASSEGGGPITDTQYF	TGTGCCAGCAGTGAAGGGGGGGGGCCAATCACAGATACGCAGTATTTT
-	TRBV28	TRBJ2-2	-	CASSPQGELFF	TGTGCCAGCAGTCCCCAAGGGGAGCTGTTTTTT
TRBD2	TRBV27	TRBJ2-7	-	CASSLGTSGRNEQYF	TGTGCCAGCAGTTTAGGGACTAGCGGGAGGAACGAGCAGTACTTC
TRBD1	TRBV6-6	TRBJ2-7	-	CASSSAGTGAAEQYF	TGTGCCAGCAGTTCTGCCGGGACAGGGGCTGCGGAGCAGTACTTC
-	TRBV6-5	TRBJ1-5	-	CATKTSTTGNQPQHF	TGTGCCACCAAAACCTCAACTACTGGGAATCAGCCCCAGCATTTT
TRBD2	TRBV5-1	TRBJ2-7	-	CASSAGTSISYEQYF	TGCGCCAGCAGCGCCGGGACTAGCATCTCCTACGAGCAGTACTTC
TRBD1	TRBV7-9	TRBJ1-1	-	CASSLAGNHRGEAFF	TGTGCCAGCAGCTTAGCAGGGAACCACAGGGGAGAAGCTTTCTTT
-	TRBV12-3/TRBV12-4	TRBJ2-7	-	CASSLFSIEQYF	TGTGCCAGCAGTTTATTTAGTATCGAGCAGTACTTC
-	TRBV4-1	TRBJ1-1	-	CASSQVGAGNTEAFF	TGCGCCAGCAGCCAGGTCGGCGCAGGGAACACTGAAGCTTTCTTT
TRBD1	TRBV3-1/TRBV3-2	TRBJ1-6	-	CASSQGARGQNSPLHF	TGTGCCAGCAGCCAAGGGGCCAGGGGGCAGAATTCACCCCTCCACTTT
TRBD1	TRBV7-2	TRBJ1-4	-	CASSIRQGRDEKLFF	TGTGCCAGCAGCATTCGACAGGGGAGGGATGAAAAACTGTTTTTT
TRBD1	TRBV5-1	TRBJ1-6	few	CASSFTGADSPLHF	TGCGCCAGCAGCTTTACAGGGGCCGATTCACCCCTCCACTTT
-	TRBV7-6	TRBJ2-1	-	CASSLILGEQFF	TGTGCCAGCAGCCTAATTCTCGGGGAGCAGTTCTTC
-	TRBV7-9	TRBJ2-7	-	CASSSGSEQYF	TGTGCCAGCAGCTCGGGGAGCGAGCAGTACTTC
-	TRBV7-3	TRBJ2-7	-	CASSLTGGFAYEQYF	TGTGCCAGCAGCTTAACAGGCGGGTTTGCCTACGAGCAGTACTTC